This T cell receptor (beta chain) comes out of a study of control samples from healthy donors and cancer patients. The assay was immunoSEQ multiplex PCR, and TCRdb's table has in-frame clones only and misses some. The sample consists of about 110,000 clones, around 89% of them appearing once. This CDR3 region has 13 residues. Germline-derived CDR1 and CDR2 are LNHDA and SQIVND (reference sequence). V was shortened by 1 base and J by 6 bases, with 9 bases between the two germline ends. The TCR originated in a woman aged 45-60 years in good health. The genes are TRBV19 and TRBJ1-2, with no clear D. The specimen was blood. CDR3 DNA: TGTGCCAGTAGTATAGTAGCAGGTAATGGCTACACCTTC. Encoded protein: CASSIVAGNGYTF.